This T cell receptor (beta chain) was captured in a study of blood T cell repertoires in COVID-19. Trimming cost V 7 bases and J 2 bases; bases outside gene matches: 5. The CDR3 totals 14 residues. Per the germline V gene, CDR1 is SGHTA and CDR2 is FQGNSA. Method: immunoSEQ multiplex PCR; TCRdb's copy keeps in-frame clones and lacks some. Among about 370,000 clones listed, around 90% were seen once. The chain is built from TRBV7-2 and TRBJ2-3; TRBD1 matches 8 bases. This sequence originates from a woman aged 25 to 39 with COVID-19, enrolled during active disease. Sequencing was performed on peripheral blood. DNA of the CDR3: TGTGCCAGCACGCGGGACAGGAACACAGATACGCAGTATTTT. This codes for CASTRDRNTDTQYF.